Included here is one TCR beta chain sequence, with context. The same CDR3 can be traced to other DNA sequences in this sample. These data belong to a study of blood T cell repertoires in COVID-19. Overall study: The origin of the acute and convalescent COVID-19 samples was the United States, Italy and Spain. T cells, B-cell-depleted T cells, or PBMCs provided the cDNA or gDNA that served as material.

The CDR3 is made up of 15 amino acids. CDR1 is SNHLY and CDR2 is FYNNEI in the germline V gene. V was cut by 7 bases and J by 0 bases, with 14 bases left in between. Data came from immunoSEQ multiplex PCR; TCRdb stores just in-frame clones and leaves some out. The table has approximately 29,000 clones, approximately 83% seen once. This TCR derives from a woman in her sixties with active COVID-19. Sequencing was done on a sample of peripheral blood. The genes are TRBV2 and TRBJ2-3, with a tentative D call TRBD1 (7 bases). CDR3 loop: CASKGGTASTDTQYF. The CDR3 DNA follows: TGTGCCAGCAAAGGCGGGACAGCTAGCACAGATACGCAGTATTTT.